This T cell receptor (beta chain) was documented in a study of spatial heterogeneity in lung cancer. Across the whole study: Consistent detection of more beta-chain than alpha-chain sequences was observed.

The table lists this clonotype with a few counts. A single record per CDR3 protein comes from TCRdb applying MiXCR to the 5' RACE reads. The sample holds roughly 8,000 distinct CDR3 sequences, approximately 5.4% seen once. Time point meaning: sample taken at primary tumor resection. The input material, whole RNA from tumor, nontumor lung or frozen PBMC, was sequenced unsorted. The donor population consisted of over 55 patients with untreated, early-stage non-small cell lung cancer. This receptor was obtained from a male donor with early-stage non-small cell lung cancer. The sample was PBMCs, taken at surgery.

The DNA for the CDR3 is TGCGCCAGCAGCCAAGATTTGAGAAGGGCGAACACCGGGGAGCTGTTTTTT. It codes for CASSQDLRRANTGELFF. The genes are TRBV4-1 and TRBJ2-2; D uncertain. Germline values: CDR1 MGHRA, CDR2 YSYEKL. V was clipped by 0 bases and J by 0 bases, with 11 bases between them. CDR3 length equals 17 residues.